Listed below are T cell receptor beta chains from one sample, sequenced in a study of T cell responses to AZD1222 COVID-19 vaccine. The method was immunoSEQ multiplex PCR; TCRdb's version includes in-frame clones alone and lacks a portion of them. The sample contains approximately 120,000 clones, roughly 86% of which appear only once. The material was peripheral blood, obtained on day 0 of MenACWY control vaccination. These receptors were collected from an adult in good health. Each CDR3 is given with its conserved first and last residue. D genes are given only for firm matches. A row's size may be missing; if present it is once, few, many or a size class.

TRBJ1-4 | . | TRBV7-8 | . | CASSLARGATNEKLFF | TGTGCCAGCAGCTTAGCGCGCGGAGCAACTAATGAAAAACTGTTTTTT
TRBJ2-7 | TRBD2 | TRBV10-3 | . | CAISDFGGSYEQYF | TGTGCCATCAGTGACTTCGGGGGGTCCTACGAGCAGTACTTC
TRBJ1-6 | . | TRBV27 | . | CASSFEGLANSPLHF | TGTGCCAGCAGTTTTGAAGGATTGGCGAATTCACCCCTCCACTTT
TRBJ2-7 | TRBD2 | TRBV6-2/TRBV6-3 | . | CASSYFWEGLYEQYF | TGTGCCAGCAGTTACTTCTGGGAGGGTCTCTACGAGCAGTACTTC
TRBJ1-2 | . | TRBV7-2 | . | CASSLGGRGFNYGYTF | TGTGCCAGCAGCTTAGGGGGTCGGGGATTTAACTATGGCTACACCTTC
TRBJ1-2 | . | TRBV29-1 | . | CSVVLTEGYTF | TGCAGCGTTGTCCTTACGGAAGGCTACACCTTC
TRBJ1-1 | . | TRBV19 | . | CASSSTGNTEAFF | TGTGCCAGTAGTTCCACAGGGAACACTGAAGCTTTCTTT
TRBJ1-1 | . | TRBV18 | . | CASSPRQMNTEAFF | TGTGCCAGCTCACCTAGACAGATGAACACTGAAGCTTTCTTT
TRBJ2-7 | . | TRBV5-1 | . | CASSSPQVRDEQYF | TGCGCCAGCAGCTCCCCCCAGGTAAGGGACGAGCAGTACTTC
TRBJ2-1 | . | TRBV4-3 | . | CASSQGSLSGYNEQFF | TGCGCCAGCAGCCAAGGTAGCCTTAGCGGCTACAATGAGCAGTTCTTC
TRBJ2-3 | . | TRBV7-2 | . | CASSPGLGIRTDTQYF | TGTGCCAGCAGCCCCGGCCTGGGGATCCGAACAGATACGCAGTATTTT
TRBJ2-7 | . | TRBV6-6 | once | CASKGRTGYEQYF | TGTGCCAGCAAGGGGAGGACCGGCTACGAGCAGTACTTC
TRBJ2-1 | TRBD1 | TRBV5-4 | . | CASSPDRAPYNEQFF | TGTGCCAGCAGCCCGGACAGGGCCCCCTACAATGAGCAGTTCTTC
TRBJ1-5 | TRBD1 | TRBV19 | . | CASSIVGGTGRVPQHF | TGTGCCAGTAGTATAGTGGGAGGGACAGGTCGAGTCCCCCAGCATTTT
TRBJ2-5 | TRBD1 | TRBV5-1 | . | CASSQRTGGETQYF | TGCGCCAGCAGCCAAAGGACAGGGGGGGAGACCCAGTACTTC
TRBJ1-6 | . | TRBV6-6 | . | CASSPMSSYNSPLHF | TGTGCCAGCAGCCCAATGAGCTCCTATAATTCACCCCTCCACTTT
TRBJ2-3 | . | TRBV2 | . | CASSERGRGDTQYF | TGTGCCAGCAGTGAAAGAGGGCGCGGGGATACGCAGTATTTT
TRBJ1-2 | . | TRBV9 | . | CASPSFREHGYTF | TGTGCCAGCCCCTCCTTCAGGGAACATGGCTACACCTTC
TRBJ2-7 | . | TRBV5-4 | . | CASTARGAHYEQYF | TGTGCCAGCACCGCCCGGGGGGCACACTACGAGCAGTACTTC
TRBJ1-2 | . | TRBV6-1 | . | CASSETGYYGYTF | TGTGCCAGCAGTGAAACAGGTTACTATGGCTACACCTTC
TRBJ2-1 | TRBD2 | TRBV3-1/TRBV3-2 | . | CATPGLPSSYNEQFF | TGTGCCACCCCGGGACTACCCAGCTCCTACAATGAGCAGTTCTTC
TRBJ1-1 | TRBD1 | TRBV29-1 | . | CSVVRTGDTEAFF | TGCAGCGTTGTTCGGACAGGGGACACTGAAGCTTTCTTT
TRBJ1-2 | TRBD1 | TRBV7-9 | . | CASSLGGAGGEIYGYTF | TGTGCCAGCAGCTTAGGTGGGGCAGGGGGCGAGATTTATGGCTACACCTTC
TRBJ1-2 | TRBD1 | TRBV3-1/TRBV3-2 | few | CASSLIRQGRKDGYTF | TGTGCCAGCAGCCTGATAAGACAGGGGAGGAAGGATGGCTACACCTTC
TRBJ2-1 | . | TRBV5-4 | . | CASSLGGRVPPSSYNEQFF | TGTGCCAGCAGCTTGGGGGGTCGAGTACCTCCTAGCTCCTACAATGAGCAGTTCTTC
TRBJ1-2 | TRBD1 | TRBV7-2 | . | CASSPGQGEGYTF | TGTGCCAGCAGCCCCGGACAGGGTGAAGGCTACACCTTC
TRBJ2-7 | TRBD1 | TRBV11-3 | . | CASSLGQGDEQYF | TGTGCCAGCAGCTTGGGACAGGGGGACGAGCAGTACTTC
TRBJ2-4 | TRBD1 | TRBV7-2 | . | CASSLGGTGDIQYF | TGTGCCAGCAGCTTAGGGGGGACAGGGGACATTCAGTACTTC
TRBJ1-1 | TRBD1 | TRBV5-4 | . | CASSRRQGSPEAFF | TGTGCCAGCAGCCGCCGACAGGGGAGTCCTGAAGCTTTCTTT
TRBJ1-1 | . | TRBV5-1 | . | CASSGGQMNTEAFF | TGCGCCAGCAGCGGCGGACAGATGAACACTGAAGCTTTCTTT
TRBJ2-3 | . | TRBV30 | . | CAFGSQGGTDTQYF | TGTGCCTTCGGTTCGCAGGGGGGAACAGATACGCAGTATTTT
TRBJ1-5 | . | TRBV6-2/TRBV6-3 | . | CASSKQGDQPQHF | TGTGCCAGCAGTAAACAGGGCGATCAGCCCCAGCATTTT
TRBJ2-3 | . | TRBV18 | . | CASSPPGGPDTQYF | TGTGCCAGCTCACCACCGGGGGGACCAGATACGCAGTATTTT
TRBJ1-2 | TRBD1 | TRBV28 | . | CASRPGTGSSYGYTF | TGTGCCAGCAGGCCCGGGACAGGGTCTTCCTATGGCTACACCTTC
TRBJ1-1 | . | TRBV3-1/TRBV3-2 | . | CASRSTSSGDMNTEAFF | TGTGCCAGCAGGTCCACTTCGTCGGGGGATATGAACACTGAAGCTTTCTTT
TRBJ1-2 | . | TRBV7-2 | . | CASSFAVAQHYGYTF | TGTGCCAGCAGCTTTGCTGTCGCCCAGCACTATGGCTACACCTTC
TRBJ2-5 | TRBD2 | TRBV11-2 | once | CASSPRASGVQETQYF | TGTGCCAGCAGCCCAAGGGCTAGCGGGGTACAAGAGACCCAGTACTTC
TRBJ2-3 | TRBD2 | TRBV11-2 | . | CASSFLLAEEWDTQYF | TGTGCCAGCAGCTTCCTCCTAGCGGAGGAGTGGGATACGCAGTATTTT
TRBJ2-2 | . | TRBV7-2 | . | CASSLEGATWNTGELFF | TGTGCCAGCAGCTTAGAGGGCGCTACCTGGAACACCGGGGAGCTGTTTTTT
TRBJ1-5 | . | TRBV6-6 | . | CASREENQPQHF | TGTGCCAGCAGGGAAGAGAATCAGCCCCAGCATTTT
TRBJ1-2 | . | TRBV5-4 | few | CASSIRDYYGYTF | TGTGCCAGCAGCATCAGGGATTACTATGGCTACACCTTC
TRBJ1-4 | . | TRBV4-1 | . | CASSQETGTTNEKLFF | TGCGCCAGCAGCCAAGAGACCGGTACAACTAATGAAAAACTGTTTTTT
TRBJ1-1 | TRBD1 | TRBV27 | . | CASSSSQGASGTEAFF | TGTGCCTCTTCGTCCAGCCAGGGGGCGTCAGGGACTGAAGCTTTCTTT
TRBJ2-3 | . | TRBV6-4 | . | CASSGDSTDTQYF | TGTGCCAGCAGTGGGGACAGCACAGATACGCAGTATTTT
TRBJ1-2 | . | TRBV15 | . | CATSRDALLGDGYTF | TGTGCCACCAGCAGAGATGCACTTCTTGGGGATGGCTACACCTTC
TRBJ1-2 | . | TRBV9 | once | CASSSGLTFYYGYTF | TGTGCCAGCAGCTCGGGATTGACGTTCTACTATGGCTACACCTTC
TRBJ2-1 | TRBD2 | TRBV29-1 | once | CSVEDTSSGRGREQFF | TGCAGCGTTGAAGATACATCTAGCGGGAGGGGCCGGGAGCAGTTCTTC
TRBJ1-2 | TRBD1 | TRBV2 | once | CASSPDRGHGYTF | TGTGCCAGCAGTCCCGACAGGGGTCATGGCTACACCTTC
TRBJ2-7 | . | TRBV7-8 | medium-sized | CASTDGAYEQYF | TGTGCCAGCACCGATGGGGCCTACGAGCAGTACTTC